This T cell receptor beta chain emerged from a study of naive and memory T cell subsets (dated by TCRdb to the late 2010s). Concerning the study at large: The study applied an open-source, UMI-based TCR alpha and beta sequencing pipeline to sorted naive and memory peripheral blood T cell subsets. IgG serology results and the functional CMV T cell responses were in complete agreement. RNA was DNase-treated and reverse transcribed with TCR constant-region primers, mostly using SuperScript III. The paper's findings and limits, for the study overall: The abundance of TCRs followed a power law with an exponent that differed between naive and memory subsets yet stayed consistent across the three individuals. Each clonotype was defined as a single alpha or beta chain sequence rather than as a paired alpha/beta receptor. A few larger clonotypes were present in naive repertoires, particularly the CD8 repertoires, and these clonotypes were possibly memory cells re-expressing CD45RA. After error correction, only a single occurrence was seen for over 95% of naive TCR sequences, so much steeper abundance distributions were produced than in memory subsets. In both CD4 and CD8 cells, a rise in Gini index and a fall in Shannon and inverse Simpson diversity were observed from naive through CM, EM and EMRA. RNA-based TCR counts may be affected by expression changes linked to T cell activation and differentiation. No ground truth was available to validate the repertoire findings for the naive and memory subsets.

Receptor libraries were prepared by UMI-ligation and nested PCR. An equimolar mix of two oligonucleotides covering both TRBC1 and TRBC2 was used as the beta constant-region primer. The ligated cDNA went through four rounds of PCR with nested alpha and beta constant-region primers together with the SP2 primer. A single-stranded oligonucleotide bearing the SP2 primer plus a 12-nucleotide UMI was ligated onto the 3' end of the cDNA by T4 RNA ligase 1. Incubation of the ligation reaction lasted roughly 20-25 hours at 16 degrees C. PCR2 was usually performed as a SYBR Green qPCR and halted at a preset threshold so that over-amplification would not occur. All purifications after the first were performed with Agencourt AMPure XP magnetic beads. Libraries were quantified by Qubit and checked on a TapeStation, where a main peak was expected near 650 bp. Sequencing of the pooled libraries was done on an Illumina MiSeq using v2 2x251 paired-end kits, which typically yielded about 0.85-2.3 million reads per sample. Each sample library was pooled at about 4 nM, and about 5-7.5% PhiX was included to improve cluster recognition. Per the authors' processing: V and J genes were assigned to Demultiplexor-processed FASTQ reads by Decombinator through tag matching, with a single base-pair mismatch being allowed. UMIs were used by Collapsinator to correct both sequencing errors and frequency errors arising from PCR heterogeneity. CDR3Translator translated TCRs and extracted CDR3s from the conserved cysteine to the FGXG phenylalanine, flagging non-productive sequences. Gini, Shannon entropy and inverse Simpson indices were calculated on repertoires that had been subsampled to equal numbers of UMI-defined TCRs. Within the linear range, a power law was fitted by maximum likelihood to the distributions of clonotype abundance. On one naive CD8 sample, the pipeline and MIGEC gave similar UMI counts, unique TCR numbers and clonal distributions. In one analysis, naive TCRs also found in any memory subset of the same donor were removed from the naive repertoire. The repertoires were searched for approximately 7,000 CMV-associated CDR3 sequences that had been compiled from VDJdb and a published dataset. TCRdb reanalyzed the raw reads on its own, using fastp at Q25 for trimming and MiXCR for clone calling, and kept in-frame beta chains. Each entry merges the rows of one CDR3 protein and shows their most common DNA and genes. It is TCRdb's table, rather than the study itself, that gives the V and J calls and clone size. This sample has roughly 150,000 distinct CDR3 sequences in its table, and about 20% of those were observed once. Of the sample, less than 0.13% falls within the top ten clones.

Of note for this clonotype: The antigen this receptor binds is unknown. No much larger clone is present one base from it, and per-base qualities are unavailable.

V is pared back by 0 bases and J by 4 bases, with 13 bases lying between the germline termini. CDR1 and CDR2 are drawn from the germline V gene: MGHRA, YSYEKL. The CDR3 numbers 16 residues from cysteine through phenylalanine. Just the 48-base CDR3 DNA is kept, in frame starting at base 1. From the second PCR step on, the TCR alpha and beta chain libraries were amplified in separate reactions. The CMV status of each donor was determined by measuring IFNgamma production from CD4+ T cells after fresh PBMCs had been stimulated overnight with CMV viral lysate. Miltenyi beads were used first to positively select CD4 T cells, and CD8 T cells were then positively selected from the CD4-negative fraction. Cells were stained for CD3, CD4, CD8, CD45RA, CD27 and a live/dead dye and were sorted on a BD Aria II into four subsets based on CD45RA and CD27. Blood was obtained from a few healthy volunteers, and the blood from each volunteer was fractionated into CD4 and CD8 T cells and subsequently into four differentiation subsets. Roughly 0.13 L of peripheral blood was collected from each donor, and PBMC were isolated by Ficoll-Paque PLUS density-gradient centrifugation. Sorted cells were lysed in RLT buffer, and RNA was extracted with a Qiagen RNeasy kit and stored at -80°C.

The chain was built from TRBV4-1 and TRBJ2-1; the D gene is possibly TRBD2, with 5 bases matching. Sample: naive CD4+ T cells from blood. What the cell subset or site label conveys for this sample: naive T cells, CD45RA high CD27+. The sequence was collected from a human donor in good health. CDR3 sequence: CASSQDRASSYNEQFF. The bases read TGCGCCAGCAGCCAAGATAGGGCTAGCTCGTACAATGAGCAGTTCTTC.